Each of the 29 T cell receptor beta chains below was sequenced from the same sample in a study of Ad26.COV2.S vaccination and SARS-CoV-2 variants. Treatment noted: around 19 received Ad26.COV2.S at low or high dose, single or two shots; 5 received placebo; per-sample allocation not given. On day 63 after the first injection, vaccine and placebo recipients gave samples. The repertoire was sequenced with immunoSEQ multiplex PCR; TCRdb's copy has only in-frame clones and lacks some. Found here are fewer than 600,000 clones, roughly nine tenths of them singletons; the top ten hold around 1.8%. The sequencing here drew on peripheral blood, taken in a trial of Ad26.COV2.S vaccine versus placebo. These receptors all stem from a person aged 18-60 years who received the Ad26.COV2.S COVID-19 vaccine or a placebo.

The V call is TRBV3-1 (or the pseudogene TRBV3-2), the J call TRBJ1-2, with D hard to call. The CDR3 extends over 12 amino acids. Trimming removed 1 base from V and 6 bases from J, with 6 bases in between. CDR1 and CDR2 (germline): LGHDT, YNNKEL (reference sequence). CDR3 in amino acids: CASSQVSHGYTF. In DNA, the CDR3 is TGTGCCAGCAGCCAAGTTTCCCATGGCTACACCTTC.

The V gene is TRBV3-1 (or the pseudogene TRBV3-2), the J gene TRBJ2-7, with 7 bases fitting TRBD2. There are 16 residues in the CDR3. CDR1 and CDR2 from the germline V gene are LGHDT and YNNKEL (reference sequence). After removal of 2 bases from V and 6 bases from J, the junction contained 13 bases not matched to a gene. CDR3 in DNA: TGTGCCAGCAGCCAATCTTTTTCGGGAGGAATCGGCGAGCAGTACTTC. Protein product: CASSQSFSGGIGEQYF.

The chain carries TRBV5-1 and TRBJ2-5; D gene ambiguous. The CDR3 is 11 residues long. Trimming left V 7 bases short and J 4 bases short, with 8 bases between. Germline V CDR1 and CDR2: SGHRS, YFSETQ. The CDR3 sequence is CASALGETQYF. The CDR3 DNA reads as TGCGCCAGCGCCCTTGGAGAGACCCAGTACTTC.

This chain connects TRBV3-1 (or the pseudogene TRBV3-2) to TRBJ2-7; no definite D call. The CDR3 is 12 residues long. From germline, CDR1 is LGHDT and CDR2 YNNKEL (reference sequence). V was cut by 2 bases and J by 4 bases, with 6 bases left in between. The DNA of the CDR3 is TGTGCCAGCAGCCAATGGGCGTACGAGCAGTACTTC. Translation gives CASSQWAYEQYF.

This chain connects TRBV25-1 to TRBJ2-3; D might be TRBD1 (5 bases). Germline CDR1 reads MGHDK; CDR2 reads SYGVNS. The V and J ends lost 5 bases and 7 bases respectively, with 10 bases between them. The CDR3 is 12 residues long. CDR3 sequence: CASSTGLNTQYF. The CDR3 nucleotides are TGTGCCAGCAGTACAGGCCTGAATACGCAGTATTTT.

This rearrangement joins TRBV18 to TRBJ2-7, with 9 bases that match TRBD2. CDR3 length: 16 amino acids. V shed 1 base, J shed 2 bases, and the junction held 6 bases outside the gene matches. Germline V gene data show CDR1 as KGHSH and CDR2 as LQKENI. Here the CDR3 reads CASSPLSSGTAYEQYF. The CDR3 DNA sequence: TGTGCCAGCTCACCACTGTCTAGCGGGACTGCCTACGAGCAGTACTTC.

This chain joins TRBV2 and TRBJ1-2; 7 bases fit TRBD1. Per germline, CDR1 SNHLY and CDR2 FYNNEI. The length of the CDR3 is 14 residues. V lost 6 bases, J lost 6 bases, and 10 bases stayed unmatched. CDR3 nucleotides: TGTGCCAGCAGAAGTTCCGGGACAGAGAATGGCTACACCTTC. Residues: CASRSSGTENGYTF. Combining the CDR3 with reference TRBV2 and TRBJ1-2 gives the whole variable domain EPEVTQTPSHQVTQMGQEVILRCVPISNHLYFYWYRQILGQKVEFLVSFYNNEISEKSEIFDDQFSVERPDGSNFTLKIRSTKLEDSAMYFCASRSSGTENGYTFGSGTRLTVV.

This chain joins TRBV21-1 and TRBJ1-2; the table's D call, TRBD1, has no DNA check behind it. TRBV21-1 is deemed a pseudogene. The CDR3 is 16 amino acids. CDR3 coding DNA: TGTGCCAGCAGCAAAGACGGACAGGGGGCCTTCTATGGCTACACCTTC. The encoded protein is CASSKDGQGAFYGYTF.

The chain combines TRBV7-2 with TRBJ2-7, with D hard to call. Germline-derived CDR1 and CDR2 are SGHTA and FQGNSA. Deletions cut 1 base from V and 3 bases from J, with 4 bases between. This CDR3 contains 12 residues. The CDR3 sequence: CASSLGRYEQYF. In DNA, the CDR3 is TGTGCCAGCAGCTTAGGTCGCTACGAGCAGTACTTC.

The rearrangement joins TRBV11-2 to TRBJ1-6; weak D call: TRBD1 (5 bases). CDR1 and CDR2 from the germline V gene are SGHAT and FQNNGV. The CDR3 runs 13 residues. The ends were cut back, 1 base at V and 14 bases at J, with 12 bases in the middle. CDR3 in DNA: TGTGCCAGCAGCTTAGGTCAGGGTTCGACCCTCCACTTT. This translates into CASSLGQGSTLHF.

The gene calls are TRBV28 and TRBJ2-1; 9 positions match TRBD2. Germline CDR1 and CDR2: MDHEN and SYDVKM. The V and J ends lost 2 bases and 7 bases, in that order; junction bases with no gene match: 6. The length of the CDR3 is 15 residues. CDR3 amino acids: CASSLGASGANEQFF. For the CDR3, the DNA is TGTGCCAGCAGTTTAGGGGCTAGCGGGGCTAATGAGCAGTTCTTC.

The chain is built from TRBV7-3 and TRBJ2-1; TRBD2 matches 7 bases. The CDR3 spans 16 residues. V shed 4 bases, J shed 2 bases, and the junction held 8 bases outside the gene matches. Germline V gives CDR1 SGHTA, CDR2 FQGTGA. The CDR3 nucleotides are TGTGCCAGCAGCTCCCAACCTAGCGGACCCTACAATGAGCAGTTCTTC. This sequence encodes CASSSQPSGPYNEQFF.

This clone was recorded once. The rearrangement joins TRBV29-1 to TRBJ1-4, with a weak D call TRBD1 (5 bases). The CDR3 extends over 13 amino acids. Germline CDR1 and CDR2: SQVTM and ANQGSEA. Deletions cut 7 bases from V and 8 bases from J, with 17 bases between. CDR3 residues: CSARQTPGEKLFF. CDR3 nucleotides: TGCAGCGCAAGACAGACCCCGGGGGAAAAACTGTTTTTT.

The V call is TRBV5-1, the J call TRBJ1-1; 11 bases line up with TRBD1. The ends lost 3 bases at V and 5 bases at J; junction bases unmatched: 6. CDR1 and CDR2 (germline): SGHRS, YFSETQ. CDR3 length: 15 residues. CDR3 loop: CASSSGTGGRTEAFF. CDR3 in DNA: TGCGCCAGCAGCTCCGGGACAGGGGGTAGGACTGAAGCTTTCTTT. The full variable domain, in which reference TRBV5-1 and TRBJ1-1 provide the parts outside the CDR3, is KAGVTQTPRYLIKTRGQQVTLSCSPISGHRSVSWYQQTPGQGLQFLFEYFSETQRNKGNFPGRFSGRQFSNSRSEMNVSTLELGDSALYLCASSSGTGGRTEAFFGQGTRLTVV.

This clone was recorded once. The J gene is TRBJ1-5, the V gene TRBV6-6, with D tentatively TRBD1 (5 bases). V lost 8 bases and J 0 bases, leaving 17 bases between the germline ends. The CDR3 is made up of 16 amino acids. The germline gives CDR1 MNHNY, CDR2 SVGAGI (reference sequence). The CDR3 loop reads CASAILGDYSNQPQHF. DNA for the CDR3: TGTGCCAGCGCCATCCTGGGGGATTATAGCAATCAGCCCCAGCATTTT.

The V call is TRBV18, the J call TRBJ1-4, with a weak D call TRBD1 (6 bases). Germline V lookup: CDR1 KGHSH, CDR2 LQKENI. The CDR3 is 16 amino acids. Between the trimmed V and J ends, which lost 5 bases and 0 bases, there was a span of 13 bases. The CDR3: CASSSLAGATNEKLFF. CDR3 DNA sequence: TGTGCCAGCTCATCCCTGGCAGGGGCAACTAATGAAAAACTGTTTTTT. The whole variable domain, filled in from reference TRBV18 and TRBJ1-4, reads NAGVMQNPRHLVRRRGQEARLRCSPMKGHSHVYWYRQLPEEGLKFMVYLQKENIIDESGMPKERFSAEFPKEGPSILRIQQVVRGDSAAYFCASSSLAGATNEKLFFGSGTQLSVL.

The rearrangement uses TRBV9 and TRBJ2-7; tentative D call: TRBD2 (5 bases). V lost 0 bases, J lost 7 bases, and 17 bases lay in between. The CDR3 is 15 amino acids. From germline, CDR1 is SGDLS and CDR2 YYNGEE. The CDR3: CASSVGAGGPREQYF. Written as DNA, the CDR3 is TGTGCCAGCAGCGTAGGGGCTGGAGGACCGCGGGAGCAGTACTTC. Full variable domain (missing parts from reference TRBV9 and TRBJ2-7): DSGVTQTPKHLITATGQRVTLRCSPRSGDLSVYWYQQSLDQGLQFLIQYYNGEERAKGNILERFSAQQFPDLHSELNLSSLELGDSALYFCASSVGAGGPREQYFGPGTRLTVT.

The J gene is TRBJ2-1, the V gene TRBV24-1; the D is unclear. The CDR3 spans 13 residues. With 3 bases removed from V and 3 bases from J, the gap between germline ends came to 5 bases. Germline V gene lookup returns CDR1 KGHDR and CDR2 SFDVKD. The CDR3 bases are TGTGCCACCAGTGATCCAATCTACAATGAGCAGTTCTTC. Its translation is CATSDPIYNEQFF.

CDR3 protein: CASSGTSRRSGNTIYF. The CDR3 bases are TGTGCCAGCAGTGGTACTTCCCGGCGCTCTGGAAACACCATATATTTT. The chain carries TRBV2 and TRBJ1-3; D is unclear. The V gene lost 4 bases and the J gene lost 0 bases, with 13 bases spanning the gap. The CDR3 has 16 amino acids. Germline CDR1 and CDR2: SNHLY and FYNNEI.

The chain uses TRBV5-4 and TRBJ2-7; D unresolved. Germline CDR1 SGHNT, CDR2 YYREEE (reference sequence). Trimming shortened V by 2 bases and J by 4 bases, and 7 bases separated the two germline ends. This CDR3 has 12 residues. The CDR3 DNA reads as TGTGCCAGCAGCTTCGACGGGTACGAGCAGTACTTC. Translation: CASSFDGYEQYF.

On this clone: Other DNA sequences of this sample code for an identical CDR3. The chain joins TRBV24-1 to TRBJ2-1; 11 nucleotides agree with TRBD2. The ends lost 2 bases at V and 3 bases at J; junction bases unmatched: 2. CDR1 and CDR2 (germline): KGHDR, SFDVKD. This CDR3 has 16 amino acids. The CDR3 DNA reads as TGTGCCACCAGTGATTCCGGGACTAGCGGCTACAATGAGCAGTTCTTC. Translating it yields CATSDSGTSGYNEQFF.

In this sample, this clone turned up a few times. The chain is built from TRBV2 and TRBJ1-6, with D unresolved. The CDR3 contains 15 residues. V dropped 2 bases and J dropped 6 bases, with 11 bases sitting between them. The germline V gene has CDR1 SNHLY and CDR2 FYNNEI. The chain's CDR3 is CASSELGEVNSPLHF. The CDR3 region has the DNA TGTGCCAGCAGTGAACTTGGGGAAGTTAATTCACCCCTCCACTTT.

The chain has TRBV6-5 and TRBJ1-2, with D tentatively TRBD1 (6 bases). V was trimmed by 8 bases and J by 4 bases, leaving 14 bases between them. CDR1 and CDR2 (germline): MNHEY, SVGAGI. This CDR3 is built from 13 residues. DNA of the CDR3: TGTGCCAGCGGAGGGGGGGCAATCTATGGCTACACCTTC. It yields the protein CASGGGAIYGYTF.

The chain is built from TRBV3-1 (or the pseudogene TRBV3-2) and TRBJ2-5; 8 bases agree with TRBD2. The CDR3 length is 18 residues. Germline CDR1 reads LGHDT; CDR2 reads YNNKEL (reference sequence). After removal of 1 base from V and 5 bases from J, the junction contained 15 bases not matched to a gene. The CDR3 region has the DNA TGTGCCAGCAGCCAAGGCAGCCTGGCGGGAGGTCCCCAGGAGACCCAGTACTTC. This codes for CASSQGSLAGGPQETQYF.

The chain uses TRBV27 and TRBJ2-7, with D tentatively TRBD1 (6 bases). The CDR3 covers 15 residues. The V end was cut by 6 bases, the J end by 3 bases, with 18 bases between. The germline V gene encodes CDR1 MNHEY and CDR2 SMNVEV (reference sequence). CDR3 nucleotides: TGTGCCAGCAGCCCCTATGGGGGCACTGTCTACGAGCAGTACTTC. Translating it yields CASSPYGGTVYEQYF.

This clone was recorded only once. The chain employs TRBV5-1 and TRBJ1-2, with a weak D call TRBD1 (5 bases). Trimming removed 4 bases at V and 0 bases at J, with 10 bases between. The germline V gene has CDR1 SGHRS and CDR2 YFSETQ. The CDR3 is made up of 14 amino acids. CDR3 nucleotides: TGCGCCAGCAGCGAGCAGGGAGCTAACTATGGCTACACCTTC. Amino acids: CASSEQGANYGYTF.

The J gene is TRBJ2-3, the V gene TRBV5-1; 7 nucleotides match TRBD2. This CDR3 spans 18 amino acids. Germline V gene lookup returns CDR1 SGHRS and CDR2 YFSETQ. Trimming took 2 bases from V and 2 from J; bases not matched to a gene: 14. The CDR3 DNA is TGCGCCAGCAGCTTTGGGGGGGACTACCTTCTCCTCACAGATACGCAGTATTTT. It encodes CASSFGGDYLLLTDTQYF.

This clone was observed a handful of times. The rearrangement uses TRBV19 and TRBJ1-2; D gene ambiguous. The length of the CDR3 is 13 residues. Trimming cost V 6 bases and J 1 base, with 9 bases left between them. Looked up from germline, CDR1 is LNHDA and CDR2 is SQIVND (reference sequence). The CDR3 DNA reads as TGTGCCAGTAGCCCCGGGCTTAACTATGGCTACACCTTC. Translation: CASSPGLNYGYTF.

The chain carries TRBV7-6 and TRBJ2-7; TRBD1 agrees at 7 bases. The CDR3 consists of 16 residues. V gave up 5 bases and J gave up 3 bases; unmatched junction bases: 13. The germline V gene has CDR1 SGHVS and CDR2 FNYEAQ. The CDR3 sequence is CASSPKDRKDVYEQYF. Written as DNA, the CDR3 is TGTGCCAGCAGCCCCAAGGACAGGAAGGACGTCTACGAGCAGTACTTC.